These 22 T cell receptor beta chains share one sample of origin, sequenced in a study of cytomegalovirus exposure and HLA in healthy donors. The PCR made use of 60 Vbeta and 13 Jbeta primers. The data were produced by immunoSEQ multiplex PCR, yet TCRdb's version contains in-frame clones alone and is incomplete. This table has 93,000 or so clones, almost 80% appearing once. The sequencing input was PBMCs. The receptor set was obtained from a man aged 50-59 years in good health and CMV-seropositive.

The CDR3 DNA is TGTGCCAGCAGGCAGACTACCTTGAGCTCCTACAATGAGCAGTTCTTC. It translates to CASRQTTLSSYNEQFF. The chain combines TRBV28 with TRBJ2-1; tentative D call: TRBD2 (5 bases). The germline CDR1 and CDR2 sequences are MDHEN and SYDVKM. This CDR3 has 16 residues. V was clipped by 6 bases and J by 0 bases, with 15 bases between them.

The chain is built from TRBV30 and TRBJ1-2; TRBD1 matches 7 bases. Germline V gene lookup returns CDR1 GTSNPN and CDR2 SVGIG (reference sequence). The V gene end was trimmed by 8 bases and the J gene end by 8 bases; junction bases not matched to a gene: 8. This CDR3 comprises 11 residues. The CDR3 DNA follows: TGTGCCCTCACAGGGGATCCGGGCTACACCTTC. It is translated as CALTGDPGYTF.

V gene TRBV6-1 combines with J gene TRBJ1-2; 9 bases align to TRBD1. The CDR3 extends over 14 amino acids. Germline loops: CDR1 MNHNS, CDR2 SASEGT. With 4 bases clipped from V and 8 bases from J, the junction kept 8 bases outside the gene matches. The CDR3 sequence: CASSVRGTGQGYTF. The CDR3 DNA sequence: TGTGCCAGCAGTGTAAGGGGGACAGGGCAGGGCTACACCTTC.

The rearrangement links TRBV6-6 to TRBJ2-7; 8 bases line up with TRBD1. The CDR3 contains 14 residues. CDR1 and CDR2 (germline): MNHNY, SVGAGI (reference sequence). V lost 5 bases and J lost 3; bases outside the gene matches: 6. The DNA of the CDR3 is TGTGCCAGCAGTCAACGACAGGGGAGCTACGAGCAGTACTTC. The encoded protein is CASSQRQGSYEQYF.

This chain uses TRBV2 with TRBJ1-5; 10 bases line up with TRBD1. The J segment lost 7 bases and the V segment lost 6 bases, leaving 9 bases of the junction unmatched. The CDR3 totals 15 residues. Germline V lookup: CDR1 SNHLY, CDR2 FYNNEI. CDR3 nucleotides: TGTGCCAGCAGCGCGCAGGGGACAGGGGTGCAGCCCCAGCATTTT. Translation gives CASSAQGTGVQPQHF.

J is TRBJ2-4 and V is TRBV7-2; maybe TRBD2 (5 bases). Trimming left V 5 bases short and J 1 base short, with 18 bases between. Germline V lookup: CDR1 SGHTA, CDR2 FQGNSA. The CDR3 length is 17 residues. CDR3 sequence: CASSGSSTENAKNIQYF. As DNA, the CDR3 is TGTGCCAGCAGCGGATCTAGCACCGAGAACGCCAAAAACATTCAGTACTTC.

The V and J genes are TRBV2 and TRBJ1-5; D is perhaps TRBD1 (5 bases). The CDR3 length is 14 residues. The ends were cut back, 0 bases at V and 11 bases at J, with 14 bases in the middle. CDR1 is SNHLY, CDR2 FYNNEI, per germline. The CDR3 nucleotides are TGTGCCAGCAGTGAAGCTCCCCGTGGGGGGGCCCAGCATTTT. Protein: CASSEAPRGGAQHF.

The chain joins TRBV6-1 to TRBJ2-7, with 7 bases lining up with TRBD2. V trimming: 0 bases; J trimming: 3 bases; junction bases outside the gene matches: 2. This CDR3 contains 14 residues. CDR1 MNHNS and CDR2 SASEGT come from the germline V gene. CDR3 in DNA: TGTGCCAGCAGTGAAGCGGGAGGGTACTACGAGCAGTACTTC. Translating it yields CASSEAGGYYEQYF.

This rearrangement joins TRBV11-3 to TRBJ2-1; 7 nucleotides agree with TRBD2. The CDR3 contains 16 residues. The V gene end was trimmed by 5 bases and the J gene end by 4 bases; junction bases not matched to a gene: 11. The germline gives CDR1 SGHNT, CDR2 YENEEA. CDR3 amino acids: CASSPGGSRDYNEQFF. As DNA, the CDR3 is TGTGCCAGCAGCCCCGGGGGGTCTAGAGATTACAATGAGCAGTTCTTC.

The V gene is TRBV4-3, the J gene TRBJ2-7; D is ambiguous. In germline, CDR1 is LGHNA, CDR2 YSLEER. V dropped 1 base and J dropped 2 bases, with 12 bases sitting between them. This CDR3 is 15 amino acids long. This CDR3 reads CASSQGVEQTYEQYF. CDR3 bases: TGCGCCAGCAGCCAAGGGGTGGAACAGACCTACGAGCAGTACTTC.

CDR3 in DNA: TGTGCCAGCAGTGTGGGAGGGCAGACAGATACGCAGTATTTT. It codes for CASSVGGQTDTQYF. The chain recombines TRBV28 with TRBJ2-3, with 7 bases aligning to TRBD2. This CDR3 contains 14 residues. J gave up 3 bases and V 5 bases, and 5 bases lay outside the gene matches. The germline gives CDR1 MDHEN, CDR2 SYDVKM. Variable domain in full (rest from reference TRBV28 and TRBJ2-3): DVKVTQSSRYLVKRTGEKVFLECVQDMDHENMFWYRQDPGLGLRLIYFSYDVKMKEKGDIPEGYSVSREKKERFSLILESASTNQTSMYLCASSVGGQTDTQYFGPGTRLTVL.

V gene TRBV6-5 combines with J gene TRBJ2-5; the match to TRBD2 covers 11 bases. V trimming: 4 bases; J trimming: 5 bases; junction bases outside the gene matches: 9. CDR3 size: 16 residues. The germline CDR1 and CDR2 sequences are MNHEY and SVGAGI. The CDR3 region has the DNA TGTGCCAGCAGTTCGGGGGAACTAGCGGGAGTGGAGACCCAGTACTTC. As protein: CASSSGELAGVETQYF.

This clone was counted a few times. CDR3 in DNA: TGTGCCAGCAGCTTAGGAGGGCAGTTCCAAGAGACCCAGTACTTC. Encoded protein: CASSLGGQFQETQYF. The chain uses TRBV7-6 and TRBJ2-5, with a tentative D call TRBD2 (5 bases). Trimming removed 1 base at V and 1 base at J, with 10 bases between. The CDR3 is made up of 15 amino acids. Germline V gene lookup returns CDR1 SGHVS and CDR2 FNYEAQ.

This clone was seen only once. This sequence joins TRBV5-1 and TRBJ2-3; D unresolved. Germline values: CDR1 SGHRS, CDR2 YFSETQ. Trimming cost V 5 bases and J 3 bases, with 4 bases left between them. The CDR3 spans 11 residues. The CDR3 bases are TGCGCCAGCAGTGAGACAGATACGCAGTATTTT. Protein: CASSETDTQYF.

This clone was observed a handful of times. The chain has TRBV30 and TRBJ2-3, with D maybe TRBD1 (5 bases). Trimming pared 0 bases from V and 2 bases from J, leaving 12 bases between. Germline CDR1 reads GTSNPN; CDR2 reads SVGIG (reference sequence). The CDR3 runs 15 residues. This CDR3 is CAWSVSSGHTDTQYF. As DNA, the CDR3 is TGTGCCTGGAGTGTCAGTTCAGGGCACACAGATACGCAGTATTTT.

V gene TRBV7-9 combines with J gene TRBJ2-4, with TRBD2 as a possible D gene (5 bases). Trimming stripped 1 base from V and 1 base from J, with 11 bases between. In germline, CDR1 is SEHNR, CDR2 FQNEAQ (reference sequence). The CDR3 length is 16 residues. The CDR3 bases are TGTGCCAGCAGCTTAGTCGGTGCGGGTGCCAAAAACATTCAGTACTTC. Amino acids: CASSLVGAGAKNIQYF.

This chain links TRBV6-1 with TRBJ2-3; TRBD1 aligns across 8 bases. The ends lost 2 bases at V and 4 bases at J; junction bases unmatched: 2. The germline V gene has CDR1 MNHNS and CDR2 SASEGT. The CDR3 loop spans 14 amino acids. This chain's CDR3 is CASSEQGASDTQYF. The CDR3 DNA follows: TGTGCCAGCAGTGAACAGGGGGCGTCAGATACGCAGTATTTT.

This clone was detected only once. The V gene is TRBV9, the J gene TRBJ2-7; 9 bases agree with TRBD2. Unmatched junction bases numbered 9, after V lost 3 bases and J lost 2 bases. The CDR3 runs to 16 residues. Germline V gene sequence: CDR1 SGDLS, CDR2 YYNGEE. Here the CDR3 reads CASSASSGLAAYEQYF. The CDR3 DNA reads TGTGCCAGCAGCGCATCCTCGGGACTAGCAGCCTACGAGCAGTACTTC.

The chain carries TRBV7-9 and TRBJ2-3, with 8 positions matching TRBD1. Germline-derived CDR1 and CDR2 are SEHNR and FQNEAQ (reference sequence). V lost 10 bases and J lost 2; bases outside the gene matches: 8. The CDR3 extends over 14 amino acids. CDR3 sequence (DNA): TGTGCCACCCGGTCGGACAGGGCCACAGATACGCAGTATTTT. Its protein is CATRSDRATDTQYF.

The chain is built from TRBV27 and TRBJ2-5; TRBD2 is a possible D gene (7 bases). The germline CDR1 and CDR2 sequences are MNHEY and SMNVEV (reference sequence). V lost 7 bases and J lost 5, with 14 bases in between. The CDR3 consists of 13 residues. The CDR3 DNA reads as TGTGCCAGCAAACGGGGGGCATGGGAGACCCAGTACTTC. Its protein is CASKRGAWETQYF.

V usage is TRBV28 and J usage is TRBJ1-2; no definite D call. There are 16 residues in the CDR3. Trimming shortened V by 5 bases and J by 0 bases, and 16 bases separated the two germline ends. Germline V gene data show CDR1 as MDHEN and CDR2 as SYDVKM. The CDR3 sequence: CASSAARVRTNYGYTF. In DNA, the CDR3 is TGTGCCAGCAGTGCCGCCCGGGTGAGGACTAACTATGGCTACACCTTC.

V and J are TRBV9 and TRBJ2-3, with TRBD1 matching over 7 bases. Per the germline V gene, CDR1 is SGDLS and CDR2 is YYNGEE. Losses at the gene ends were 4 bases for V and 4 bases for J; bases not matched to a gene: 9. The CDR3 covers 15 residues. The CDR3 region has the DNA TGTGCCAGCAGCCCGAGGGGACAGAACGCAGATACGCAGTATTTT. This encodes CASSPRGQNADTQYF.